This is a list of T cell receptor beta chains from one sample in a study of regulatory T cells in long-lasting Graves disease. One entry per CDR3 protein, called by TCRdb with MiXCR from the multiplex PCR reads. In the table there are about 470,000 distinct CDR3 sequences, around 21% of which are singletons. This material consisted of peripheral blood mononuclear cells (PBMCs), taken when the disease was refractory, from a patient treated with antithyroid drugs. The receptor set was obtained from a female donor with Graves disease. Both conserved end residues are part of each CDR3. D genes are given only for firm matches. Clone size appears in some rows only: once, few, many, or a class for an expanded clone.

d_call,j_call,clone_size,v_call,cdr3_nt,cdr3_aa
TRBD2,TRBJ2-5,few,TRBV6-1,TGTGCCAGCAGCTCGCCGCTAGCGGGACGACGTAAGCAAGAGACCCAGTACTTC,CASSSPLAGRRKQETQYF
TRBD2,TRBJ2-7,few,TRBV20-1,TGCAGTGCAACCTTAGGGGACCCACTAGCGTCCCACGAGCAGTACTTC,CSATLGDPLASHEQYF
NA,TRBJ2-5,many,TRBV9,TGTGCCAGCAGCGTCCTAGGAGAGAAAGAGACCCAGTACTTC,CASSVLGEKETQYF
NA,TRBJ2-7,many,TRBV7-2,TGTGCCAGCAGCTTAATAAGGGGCCTACTGAGCGAGCAGTACTTC,CASSLIRGLLSEQYF
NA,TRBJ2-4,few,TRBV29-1,TGCAGCGTTGTTGACCAAAACATTCAGTACTTC,CSVVDQNIQYF
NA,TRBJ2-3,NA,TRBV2,TGTGCCAGCACACAGGCAGGGGGGCCGATCACAGATACGCAGTATTTT,CASTQAGGPITDTQYF
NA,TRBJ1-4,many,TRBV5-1,TGCGCCAGCAGCTCGATGGCACGGCCTAATGAAAAACTGTTTTTT,CASSSMARPNEKLFF
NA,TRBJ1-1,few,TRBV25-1,TGTGCCAGCAGTGATTTTGCAGGCCGAAACACTGAAGCTTTCTTT,CASSDFAGRNTEAFF
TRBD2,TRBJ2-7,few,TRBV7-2,TGTGCCAGCAGCTTAATGGGTAGCGGGAGCAACGAGCAGTACTTC,CASSLMGSGSNEQYF
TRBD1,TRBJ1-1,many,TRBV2,TGTGCCAGCAGTGAGTCTGCGGACAGGGGGTTCACTGAAGCTTTCTTT,CASSESADRGFTEAFF
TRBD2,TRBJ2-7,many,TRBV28,TGTGCCAGCAGTGGGAGCGGGAGTCTCTACGAGCAGTACTTC,CASSGSGSLYEQYF
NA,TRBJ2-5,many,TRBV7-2,TGTGCCAGCAGCTTAGGGGGGATATGGGGTCCGGTTTACCCAGAGACCCAGTACTTC,CASSLGGIWGPVYPETQYF
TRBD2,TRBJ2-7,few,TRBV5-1,TGCGCCAGCAGCGCTAGCGGGAGCGAGCAGTACTTC,CASSASGSEQYF
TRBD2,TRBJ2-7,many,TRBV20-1,TGCAGTGCCAACGGACTAGCGGGAGTGGGAGAGCAGTACTTC,CSANGLAGVGEQYF
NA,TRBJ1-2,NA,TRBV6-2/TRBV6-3,TGTGCCAGCAGTTACATGGCAGCGAACTATGGCTACACCTTC,CASSYMAANYGYTF
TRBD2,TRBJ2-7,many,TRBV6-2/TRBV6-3,TGTGCCAGCAGTTACTCTTCTAGCGGGAGCGAGCAGTACTTC,CASSYSSSGSEQYF
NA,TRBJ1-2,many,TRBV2,TGTGCCAGCAGTAGTCAGGGCTATGGCTACACCTTC,CASSSQGYGYTF
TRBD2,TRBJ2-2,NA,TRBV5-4,TGTGCCAGCAGAAGGGGACTAGCGGGGAACGAGAACACCGGGGAGCTGTTTTTT,CASRRGLAGNENTGELFF
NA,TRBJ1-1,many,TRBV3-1,TGTGCCAGCAGCCAAGATCGGGGGGGCCGGAGGGGAGAAGCTTTCTTT,CASSQDRGGRRGEAFF
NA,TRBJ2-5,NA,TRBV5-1,TGCGCCAGCAGCTTGGGGGGCCCAGCACAAGAGACCCAGTACTTC,CASSLGGPAQETQYF
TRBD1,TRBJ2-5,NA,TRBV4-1,TGCGCCAGCAGCTTGGACAGGGGTTCTGGAGAGACCCAGTACTTC,CASSLDRGSGETQYF
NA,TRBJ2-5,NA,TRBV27,TGTGCCAGCAGCCCCCCCCCCGGGGCAGGGAAGGAGACCCAGTACTTC,CASSPPPGAGKETQYF
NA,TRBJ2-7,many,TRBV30,TGTGCCTGGAATGGGGGATTCGGCGAGCAGTACTTC,CAWNGGFGEQYF
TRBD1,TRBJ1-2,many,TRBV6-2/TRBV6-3,TGTGCCACTACCGGGACAGGCTCCGGGGGCTACACCTTC,CATTGTGSGGYTF
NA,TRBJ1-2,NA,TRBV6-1,TGTGCCAGCAGAGGGACAACGAATACGGGCGGCTACACCTTC,CASRGTTNTGGYTF
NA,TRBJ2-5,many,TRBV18,TGTGCCAGCTCCCCCCGGCATATGTCCAAAGAGACCCAGTACTTC,CASSPRHMSKETQYF
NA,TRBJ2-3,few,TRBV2,TGTGCCAGCAGCGGTGAAACAGATACGCAGTATTTT,CASSGETDTQYF
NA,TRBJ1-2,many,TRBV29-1,TGCAGCGTTGTTTGGAGGGTGATCTATGGCTACACCTTC,CSVVWRVIYGYTF
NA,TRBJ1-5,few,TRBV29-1,TGCAGCGTTCAAGATACTTTTTCGGAGCCCCAGCATTTT,CSVQDTFSEPQHF
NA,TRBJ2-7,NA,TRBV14,TGTGCCAGCAGCCCGGGATCCTTCTCCTACGAGCAGTACTTC,CASSPGSFSYEQYF
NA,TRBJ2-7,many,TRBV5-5,TGTGCCAGCAGCCACAGGGTCTCCTACGAGCAGTACTTC,CASSHRVSYEQYF
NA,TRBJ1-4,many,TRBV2,TGTGCCAGCAGTTGGGGGGGCAGTGTTAATGAAAAACTGTTTTTT,CASSWGGSVNEKLFF
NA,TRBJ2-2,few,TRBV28,TGTGCCAGCAGTTTGCGGGAATACACCGGGGAGCTGTTTTTT,CASSLREYTGELFF
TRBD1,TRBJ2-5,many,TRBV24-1,TGTGCCACCAGTGACCGGGACAGCCAAGAGACCCAGTACTTC,CATSDRDSQETQYF
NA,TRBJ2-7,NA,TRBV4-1,TGCGCCAGCAGCCAAGCGGTACGGCGGGAGCAGTACTTC,CASSQAVRREQYF
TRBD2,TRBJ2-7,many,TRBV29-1,TGCAGCGTTACAGGAGCGGGAGGGCCCCACGAGCAGTACTTC,CSVTGAGGPHEQYF
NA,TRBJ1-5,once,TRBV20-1,TGCAGTGCTATAGGTCAGGGGCTCGATCAGCCCCAGCATTTT,CSAIGQGLDQPQHF
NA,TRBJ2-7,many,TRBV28,TGTGCCAGCAGTCCCTCCCCCCCCTACGAGCAGTACTTC,CASSPSPPYEQYF
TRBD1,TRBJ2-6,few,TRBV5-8,TGTGCCAGCAGCAAATTACAGGGGGCCGGGGCCAACGTCCTGACTTTC,CASSKLQGAGANVLTF
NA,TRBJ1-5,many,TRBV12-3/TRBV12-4,TGTGCCAGCAGTAACTCGGGGGCAGTGCCCCAGCATTTT,CASSNSGAVPQHF
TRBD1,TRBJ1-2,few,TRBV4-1,TGCGCCAGCAGCCCACCGGGACAGGGGAACTATGGCTACACCTTC,CASSPPGQGNYGYTF
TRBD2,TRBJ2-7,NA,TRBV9,TGTGCCAGCAGCCCCCCAGGCCTAGCGGGAGCGTACGAGCAGTACTTC,CASSPPGLAGAYEQYF
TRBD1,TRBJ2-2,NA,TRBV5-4,TGTGCCAGCAGCCCCGACAGGGGATACACCGGGGAGCTGTTTTTT,CASSPDRGYTGELFF
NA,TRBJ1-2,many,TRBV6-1,TGTGCCAGCAGTGAACCGGGGGAGAGTGAGTATGGCTACACCTTC,CASSEPGESEYGYTF
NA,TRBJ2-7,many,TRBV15,TGTGCCACCAGCAGAGATCTGGGCTCCTACGAGCAGTACTTC,CATSRDLGSYEQYF
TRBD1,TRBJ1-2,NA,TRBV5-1,TGCGCCAGCAGCTTCGTAGGGGACAGGGGAGATTACGACTACACCTTC,CASSFVGDRGDYDYTF
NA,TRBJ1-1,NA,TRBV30,TGTGCCTGGAGCGCCGCGTTGAACACTGAAGCTTTCTTT,CAWSAALNTEAFF
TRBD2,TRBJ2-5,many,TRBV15,TGTGCCACCAGCAGAGAGCAGCGGGGAGAGACCCAGTACTTC,CATSREQRGETQYF
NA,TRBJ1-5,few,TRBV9,TGTGCCAGCAGCGTAGGGCCCAGGCAGCCCCAGCATTTT,CASSVGPRQPQHF
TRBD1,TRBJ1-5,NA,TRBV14,TGTGCCAGCAGCCAAGAGGACAGGGGGCCCTATAGCAATCAGCCCCAGCATTTT,CASSQEDRGPYSNQPQHF
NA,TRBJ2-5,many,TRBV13,TGTGCCAGCAGCTCCGTGACAGGACAAGAGACCCAGTACTTC,CASSSVTGQETQYF
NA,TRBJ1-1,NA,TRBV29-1,TGCAGCGTTTTCCACGACCGAGCTGAAGCTTTCTTT,CSVFHDRAEAFF
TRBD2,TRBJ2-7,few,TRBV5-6,TGTGCCAGCAGCTTGGCCGGGGGGAGCCGCTCCTACGAGCAGTACTTC,CASSLAGGSRSYEQYF
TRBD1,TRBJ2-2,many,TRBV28,TGTGCCAGCAGTTTAATTGGACAGGTGTGGGACACCGGGGAGCTGTTTTTT,CASSLIGQVWDTGELFF
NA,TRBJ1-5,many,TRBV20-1,TGCAGTGCTAGAGACGGGGATAGCAATCAGCCCCAGCATTTT,CSARDGDSNQPQHF
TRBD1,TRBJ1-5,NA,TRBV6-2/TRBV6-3,TGTGCCAGCAGTTACCCAGGGGGGCTCAATCAGCCCCAGCATTTT,CASSYPGGLNQPQHF
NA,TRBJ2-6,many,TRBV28,TGTGCCAGCTTACAGCTCACTGGGGCCAACGTCCTGACTTTC,CASLQLTGANVLTF